The 20 T cell receptor beta chains presented below share a single source sample, sequenced in a study of T-cell memory formation after mild COVID-19. One entry per CDR3 protein results from TCRdb running MiXCR on the 5' RACE reads. The data show around 400,000 distinct CDR3 sequences, 24% seen once. The sample was PBMCs or a T cell subset sorted from them (not recorded which). The receptors shown here come from an adult woman who had mild COVID-19 (a few samples of this study predate the infection). Cell type and time point are not known.

The J gene is TRBJ2-3, the V gene TRBV4-1; 9 bases match TRBD1. CDR3 length: 18 residues. Trimming cost V 0 bases and J 1 base; bases outside gene matches: 8. CDR1 is MGHRA, CDR2 YSYEKL, per germline. DNA for the CDR3: TGCGCCAGCAGCCAAGACGTAGAGACAGGGGGTCGCACAGATACGCAGTATTTT. The encoded protein is CASSQDVETGGRTDTQYF.

The rearrangement joins TRBV6-2 or TRBV6-3 to TRBJ2-3; D might be TRBD1 or TRBD2, each matching 5 bases. V was cut by 0 bases and J by 6 bases, with 13 bases left in between. CDR1 and CDR2 from the germline V gene are MNHEY and SVGEGT. This CDR3 spans 15 amino acids. CDR3 in amino acids: CASSYSGTETDTQYF. Written as DNA, the CDR3 is TGTGCCAGCAGTTACTCTGGGACGGAGACCGATACGCAGTATTTT.

The J gene is TRBJ2-4, the V gene TRBV5-1, with TRBD2 matching 15 bases. CDR3 length: 17 residues. Germline V gene data show CDR1 as SGHRS and CDR2 as YFSETQ. V lost 3 bases and J lost 0; bases outside the gene matches: 1. CDR3 loop: CASSWGLAGGAKNIQYF. The CDR3 coding sequence is TGCGCCAGCAGCTGGGGACTAGCGGGGGGAGCCAAAAACATTCAGTACTTC.

The rearrangement uses TRBV4-1 and TRBJ1-5; D ambiguous. Looked up from germline, CDR1 is MGHRA and CDR2 is YSYEKL. The V end was cut by 0 bases, the J end by 1 base, with 7 bases between. The CDR3 loop spans 15 amino acids. The CDR3 DNA reads as TGCGCCAGCAGCCAAGAAGAGAAAAGCAATCAGCCCCAGCATTTT. Protein product: CASSQEEKSNQPQHF.

This clonotype was found a few times. The chain's CDR3 is CASTPLGTGGNTGELFF. The CDR3 DNA reads TGTGCCAGCACCCCACTGGGGACAGGGGGCAACACCGGGGAGCTGTTTTTT. The rearrangement uses TRBV12-3 or TRBV12-4 and TRBJ2-2; 12 bases are shared with TRBD1. This CDR3 is built from 17 residues. Trimming removed 7 bases from V and 2 bases from J; junction bases left unmatched: 8.

The chain is built from TRBV7-2 and TRBJ2-7, with TRBD2 as a possible D gene (6 bases). The V gene lost 5 bases and the J gene lost 3 bases, with 17 bases spanning the gap. Germline V lookup: CDR1 SGHTA, CDR2 FQGNSA. This CDR3 has 15 amino acids. CDR3 DNA sequence: TGTGCCAGCAGCGACCCTCCAGGAGGGAGCTACGAGCAGTACTTC. It codes for CASSDPPGGSYEQYF. The full variable domain, in which reference TRBV7-2 and TRBJ2-7 provide the parts outside the CDR3, is GAGVSQSPSNKVTEKGKDVELRCDPISGHTALYWYRQSLGQGLEFLIYFQGNSAPDKSGLPSDRFSAERTGGSVSTLTIQRTQQEDSAVYLCASSDPPGGSYEQYFGPGTRLTVT.

J is TRBJ2-1 and V is TRBV18; D not certain. V lost 5 bases to trimming and J lost 13 bases, with 12 bases between them. Germline V gene sequence: CDR1 KGHSH, CDR2 LQKENI. The CDR3 spans 11 residues. CDR3 DNA: TGTGCCAGCTCAGCCAGCCCCCTCCAGTTCTTC. It yields the protein CASSASPLQFF.

The genes are TRBV11-2 and TRBJ1-4; D remains unclear. Trimming removed 3 bases at V and 5 bases at J, with 13 bases between. Germline V gene sequence: CDR1 SGHAT, CDR2 FQNNGV. CDR3 size: 15 residues. The CDR3 DNA follows: TGTGCCAGCAGCTTTTCGCCGTTTCCCAATGAAAAACTGTTTTTT. Protein: CASSFSPFPNEKLFF.

This clonotype was counted between two and nine times. The rearrangement uses TRBV12-3 or TRBV12-4 and TRBJ2-1; D unclear. V lost 2 bases and J 8 bases, leaving 10 bases between the germline ends. The CDR3 contains 13 residues. The DNA of the CDR3 is TGTGCCAGCAGTTTATTTTCTCCCTATGAGCAGTTCTTC. This encodes CASSLFSPYEQFF.

There are a few counts of this clonotype. The chain couples TRBV9 to TRBJ2-7, with 10 bases aligning to TRBD1. Unmatched junction bases numbered 20, after V lost 4 bases and J lost 4 bases. Germline loops: CDR1 SGDLS, CDR2 YYNGEE. The CDR3 runs 19 residues. This CDR3 is CASSPWDRGMPLRGYEQYF. The CDR3 nucleotides are TGTGCCAGCAGCCCATGGGACAGGGGTATGCCGCTCAGAGGATACGAGCAGTACTTC.

The chain joins TRBV6-6 to TRBJ2-5; TRBD2 matches at 7 bases. Germline assignment: CDR1 MNHNY and CDR2 SVGAGI (reference sequence). The CDR3 length is 14 residues. Trimming removed 2 bases from V and 5 bases from J; junction bases left unmatched: 5. The CDR3 bases are TGTGCCAGCAGTTACCCCGGGACTATTGAGACCCAGTACTTC. As protein: CASSYPGTIETQYF.

The chain combines TRBV10-3 with TRBJ1-2, with D maybe TRBD1 (5 bases). Trimming removed 3 bases from V and 6 bases from J, with 14 bases in between. The CDR3 extends over 14 amino acids. Germline loops: CDR1 ENHRY, CDR2 SYGVKD. The CDR3 DNA reads as TGTGCCATCAGTGACCCAGGGCGGGAGAATGGCTACACCTTC. Protein sequence: CAISDPGRENGYTF.

The gene calls are TRBV21-1 and TRBJ1-1. TRBV21-1 is a listed pseudogene. The CDR3 loop spans 14 amino acids. DNA for the CDR3: TGTGCCAGCACCGACAGGGTTCCGAACACTGAAGCTTTCTTT. Amino acids: CASTDRVPNTEAFF.

The chain couples TRBV5-5 to TRBJ2-7; D is unclear. V shed 5 bases and J shed 2 bases, with 17 bases lying between them. Per germline, CDR1 SGHKS and CDR2 YYEKEE (reference sequence). This CDR3 comprises 15 residues. CDR3 sequence reads: CASSYQPTRTYEQYF. CDR3 coding DNA: TGTGCCAGCAGTTACCAACCTACGAGAACCTACGAGCAGTACTTC.

The chain joins TRBV12-3 or TRBV12-4 to TRBJ1-3, with D uncertain. The CDR3 has 17 amino acids. The V gene lost 4 bases and the J gene lost 0 bases, with 16 bases spanning the gap. In nucleotides, the CDR3 is TGTGCCAGCAGTTACCTCCGGACGGGGAGCTCTGGAAACACCATATATTTT. As protein: CASSYLRTGSSGNTIYF.

The rearrangement uses TRBV29-1 and TRBJ2-4; unclear D gene. With 6 bases removed from V and 1 base from J, the gap between germline ends came to 13 bases. Per the germline V gene, CDR1 is SQVTM and CDR2 is ANQGSEA. This CDR3 is built from 14 residues. CDR3 in DNA: TGCAGCGTCCTACAACCCTCCGCCAAAAACATTCAGTACTTC. Translated, it gives CSVLQPSAKNIQYF.

The V call is TRBV4-2, the J call TRBJ2-7; D uncertain. Germline loops: CDR1 LGHNA, CDR2 YNFKEQ. CDR3 length equals 14 residues. Trimming pared 0 bases from V and 2 bases from J, leaving 8 bases between. In DNA, the CDR3 is TGTGCCAGCAGCCAAGAACGAGGAACCTACGAGCAGTACTTC. It codes for CASSQERGTYEQYF.

V and J are TRBV30 and TRBJ2-2; possibly TRBD1 for D (5 bases). The germline V gene has CDR1 GTSNPN and CDR2 SVGIG (reference sequence). V lost 8 bases to trimming and J lost 6 bases, with 13 bases between them. The CDR3 sequence is 12 residues long. The CDR3 coding sequence is TGTGCCCGTGGACATGGCTCCGGGGAGCTGTTTTTT. It encodes CARGHGSGELFF.

This chain connects TRBV5-6 to TRBJ1-2; the match to TRBD1 covers 7 bases. Germline-derived CDR1 and CDR2 are SGHDT and YYEEEE. This CDR3 is 15 amino acids long. With V trimmed by 4 bases and J by 4 bases, 10 bases remained unmatched. CDR3 coding DNA: TGTGCCAGCAGCAAGACAGGGTATGAGTCCTATGGCTACACCTTC. Residues: CASSKTGYESYGYTF. Using reference TRBV5-6 and TRBJ1-2 for the parts outside the CDR3, the full variable domain is DAGVTQSPTHLIKTRGQQVTLRCSPKSGHDTVSWYQQALGQGPQFIFQYYEEEERQRGNFPDRFSGHQFPNYSSELNVNALLLGDSALYLCASSKTGYESYGYTFGSGTRLTVV.

The chain joins TRBV20-1 to TRBJ1-1; D perhaps matches TRBD1 (5 bases). Germline-derived CDR1 and CDR2 are DFQATT and SNEGSKA (reference sequence). Trimming removed 2 bases at V and 5 bases at J, with 24 bases between. The CDR3 consists of 17 residues. This CDR3 is CSARSSPADRGKTEAFF. CDR3 DNA sequence: TGCAGTGCTAGATCCTCCCCTGCTGACCGGGGGAAAACTGAAGCTTTCTTT.